This T cell receptor beta chain is drawn from a study of glioma-infiltrating T cells. With 6 bases removed from V and 5 bases from J, the gap between germline ends came to 13 bases. This CDR3 comprises 14 residues. Germline CDR1 MDHEN, CDR2 SYDVKM. This clonotype was recorded a few times. The target antigen is unknown. Study-level findings and limits: Tissue-blood divergence was below expectation in non-neoplastic patients, above in gliomas.

Amplification of TCR alpha and beta CDR3 regions from RNA used iRepertoire nested multiplex PCR. MiXCR, applied by TCRdb to the multiplex PCR reads, yields one record per CDR3 protein. The data show under 150,000 distinct CDR3 sequences, around 25% seen once. The chain uses TRBV28 and TRBJ1-4, with a possible D match to TRBD1 (5 bases). Sequencing was performed on glioma tissue, nonneoplastic brain tissue, or PBMCs (not recorded which). The receptor was derived from a human donor with low-grade glioma or glioblastoma, undergoing nonglioma brain surgery, or in good health (not recorded which). The CDR3 bases are TGTGCCAGCAGCCTGACAGCGGGAAATGAAAAACTGTTTTTT. This codes for CASSLTAGNEKLFF. Combining the CDR3 with reference TRBV28 and TRBJ1-4 gives the whole variable domain DVKVTQSSRYLVKRTGEKVFLECVQDMDHENMFWYRQDPGLGLRLIYFSYDVKMKEKGDIPEGYSVSREKKERFSLILESASTNQTSMYLCASSLTAGNEKLFFGSGTQLSVL.